Below are 27 T cell receptor beta chains sequenced from a single sample in a study of cytomegalovirus exposure and HLA in healthy donors (dated 2017 in TCRdb). The library came from the immunoSEQ multiplex PCR assay. The multiplex PCR relied on a mix of 60 forward primers for TCR Vbeta segments and 13 reverse primers for TCR Jbeta segments. TCRdb mirrors the immuneACCESS table, restricted to in-frame sequences. Some clones are absent from its copies; in checked studies, under half trace to an unresolved V gene, and the reason for the others is unknown. The sample includes about 170,000 clones, with approximately 70% observed a single time. Jointly, the top ten make up around 5% of the sample. Sequencing was performed on PBMCs. These receptors all come from a woman in her late teens or twenties in good health and CMV-seropositive.

The CDR3 is CASSLDPERGGRADTQYF. The CDR3 DNA follows: TGTGCCAGCAGCTTGGACCCTGAGCGGGGGGGCCGAGCAGATACGCAGTATTTT. This rearrangement joins TRBV5-5 to TRBJ2-3, with 10 bases fitting TRBD2. The V and J ends lost 0 bases and 4 bases, in that order; junction bases with no gene match: 11. The CDR3 extends over 18 amino acids. Germline V gene sequence: CDR1 SGHKS, CDR2 YYEKEE (reference sequence).

V and J are TRBV30 and TRBJ2-1; D might be TRBD2 (7 bases). CDR3 length equals 14 residues. From germline, CDR1 is GTSNPN and CDR2 SVGIG (reference sequence). Between the trimmed V and J ends, which lost 4 bases and 7 bases, there was a span of 17 bases. CDR3 sequence (DNA): TGTGCCTGGAAGGGGGGGAGCATGCGAAATGAGCAGTTCTTC. Protein sequence: CAWKGGSMRNEQFF.

CDR3 protein: CASSQQGSEQYF. The CDR3 region has the DNA TGTGCCAGCAGTCAACAGGGAAGCGAGCAGTACTTC. The rearrangement joins TRBV7-2 to TRBJ2-7; D may be TRBD1 (6 bases). Per germline, CDR1 SGHTA and CDR2 FQGNSA. The CDR3 is 12 residues long. Trimming took off 6 bases at V and 6 bases at J, with 12 bases between the two ends.

The chain employs TRBV30 and TRBJ2-1; D is perhaps TRBD1 (5 bases). Deletions cut 0 bases from V and 6 bases from J, with 9 bases between. Germline V CDR1 and CDR2: GTSNPN, SVGIG (reference sequence). This CDR3 is built from 13 residues. The DNA of the CDR3 is TGTGCCTGGAGTGTAAATACAGGCAATGAGCAGTTCTTC. Its translation is CAWSVNTGNEQFF. Looking up the rest from reference TRBV30 and TRBJ2-1 gives the full variable domain: SQTIHQWPATLVQPVGSPLSLECTVEGTSNPNLYWYRQAAGRGLQLLFYSVGIGQISSEVPQNLSASRPQDRQFILSSKKLLLSDSGFYLCAWSVNTGNEQFFGPGTRLTVL.

The V gene is TRBV4-1, the J gene TRBJ2-3; D might be TRBD2 (5 bases). The length of the CDR3 is 15 residues. Germline CDR1 MGHRA, CDR2 YSYEKL. The V and J ends lost 3 bases and 0 bases respectively, with 10 bases between them. The CDR3 here is CASSHTGVSTDTQYF. CDR3 in DNA: TGCGCCAGCAGCCACACCGGGGTGAGCACAGATACGCAGTATTTT.

The chain links TRBV11-2 to TRBJ1-1, with a tentative D call TRBD1 (6 bases). The length of the CDR3 is 17 residues. V was shortened by 0 bases and J by 0 bases, with 14 bases between the two germline ends. Looked up from germline, CDR1 is SGHAT and CDR2 is FQNNGV. The CDR3 sequence: CASSLDRAGDLNTEAFF. The CDR3 bases are TGTGCCAGCAGCTTAGATCGGGCAGGGGACCTGAACACTGAAGCTTTCTTT.

The chain carries TRBV7-8 and TRBJ1-6; 11 nucleotides line up with TRBD1. Trimming removed 4 bases from V and 6 bases from J; junction bases left unmatched: 5. Per germline, CDR1 SGHVS and CDR2 FQNEAQ. The CDR3 extends over 16 amino acids. CDR3 loop: CASSSRDRGFNSPLHF. The DNA of the CDR3 is TGTGCCAGCAGCTCCCGGGACAGGGGGTTTAATTCACCCCTCCACTTT.

The CDR3 reads CASRSTTSGGTEQYF. In nucleotides, the CDR3 is TGTGCCAGCAGGTCTACGACTAGCGGGGGCACAGAGCAGTACTTC. The V gene is TRBV11-2, the J gene TRBJ2-7; 12 bases are shared with TRBD2. The CDR3 loop spans 15 amino acids. V was pared by 6 bases and J by 7 bases, with 10 bases of the junction left unmatched. Germline-derived CDR1 and CDR2 are SGHAT and FQNNGV.

The rearrangement joins TRBV10-3 to TRBJ2-1; perhaps TRBD1 as D (5 bases). Germline CDR1 ENHRY, CDR2 SYGVKD. The CDR3 loop spans 14 amino acids. V dropped 6 bases and J dropped 10 bases, with 19 bases sitting between them. The DNA for the CDR3 is TGTGCCATCAGGTCGATTCAGGGTAACCACGAGCAGTTCTTC. Its translation is CAIRSIQGNHEQFF.

The chain uses TRBV7-2 and TRBJ2-3; the match to TRBD2 covers 10 bases. V was clipped by 0 bases and J by 6 bases; unmatched bases: 6. CDR3 size: 16 residues. CDR1 and CDR2 from the germline V gene are SGHTA and FQGNSA. The CDR3 sequence is CASSLAAGGPYDTQYF. The CDR3, as DNA: TGTGCCAGCAGCTTAGCAGCGGGGGGGCCCTACGATACGCAGTATTTT.

This clone has just a few counts. The chain carries TRBV4-3 and TRBJ1-1; D possibly corresponds to TRBD1 (6 bases). The length of the CDR3 is 13 residues. Trimming took off 1 base at V and 8 bases at J, with 11 bases between the two ends. Germline CDR1 reads LGHNA; CDR2 reads YSLEER. CDR3 protein: CASSQGGQGEAFF. Here the CDR3 DNA reads TGCGCCAGCAGCCAAGGGGGGCAGGGAGAAGCTTTCTTT.

The chain recombines TRBV5-6 with TRBJ2-7; 11 bases are a match to TRBD1. The CDR3 consists of 14 residues. In germline, CDR1 is SGHDT, CDR2 YYEEEE. Unmatched junction bases numbered 1, after V lost 2 bases and J lost 3 bases. The CDR3 loop reads CASSFGTGGYEQYF. The CDR3 nucleotides are TGTGCCAGCAGCTTCGGGACAGGGGGCTACGAGCAGTACTTC. Filled out from reference TRBV5-6 and TRBJ2-7, the complete variable domain reads DAGVTQSPTHLIKTRGQQVTLRCSPKSGHDTVSWYQQALGQGPQFIFQYYEEEERQRGNFPDRFSGHQFPNYSSELNVNALLLGDSALYLCASSFGTGGYEQYFGPGTRLTVT.

The chain combines TRBV11-2 with TRBJ2-1, with a possible D match to TRBD1 (6 bases). The CDR3 contains 11 residues. Between the trimmed V and J ends, which lost 5 bases and 8 bases, there was a span of 7 bases. Germline V gene sequence: CDR1 SGHAT, CDR2 FQNNGV. CDR3 amino acids: CASSKGDEQFF. The CDR3 nucleotides are TGTGCCAGCAGCAAGGGGGATGAGCAGTTCTTC.

The rearrangement uses TRBV4-2 and TRBJ2-7; no firm D call. Trimming shortened V by 3 bases and J by 1 base, and 13 bases separated the two germline ends. Germline V gives CDR1 LGHNA, CDR2 YNFKEQ. CDR3 length: 15 residues. CDR3: CASSQTIQESYEQYF. The CDR3 coding sequence is TGTGCCAGCAGCCAGACGATCCAGGAATCCTACGAGCAGTACTTC.

The chain combines TRBV19 with TRBJ2-1, with a possible D match to TRBD1 (5 bases). CDR1 and CDR2 from the germline V gene are LNHDA and SQIVND (reference sequence). The V end was cut by 1 base, the J end by 3 bases, with 10 bases between. CDR3 length equals 15 residues. CDR3 sequence reads: CASSIGSGNYNEQFF. The CDR3 DNA sequence: TGTGCCAGTAGTATAGGCTCAGGGAACTACAATGAGCAGTTCTTC.

V and J are TRBV29-1 and TRBJ1-2, with D possibly matching TRBD1 (6 bases). Germline V gene data show CDR1 as SQVTM and CDR2 as ANQGSEA. This CDR3 is built from 11 residues. The V gene lost 6 bases and the J gene lost 7 bases, with 12 bases spanning the gap. For the CDR3, the DNA is TGCAGCGTCGGGGGGCTCCGTGGCTACACCTTC. Translation: CSVGGLRGYTF.

This clone was seen a few times. The chain uses TRBV29-1 and TRBJ2-3, with 7 bases aligning to TRBD2. V shed 6 bases, J shed 1 base, and the junction held 4 bases outside the gene matches. This CDR3 has 13 amino acids. Germline V lookup: CDR1 SQVTM, CDR2 ANQGSEA. The CDR3 region is CSVRAGGTDTQYF. DNA of the CDR3: TGCAGCGTCCGGGCGGGGGGCACAGATACGCAGTATTTT.

The chain recombines TRBV18 with TRBJ1-6, with D uncertain. The CDR3 totals 15 residues. The germline V gene encodes CDR1 KGHSH and CDR2 LQKENI. V lost 2 bases to trimming and J lost 0 bases, with 5 bases between them. The CDR3 region has the DNA TGTGCCAGCTCACCAGAGAGCTCCTATAATTCACCCCTCCACTTT. The encoded protein is CASSPESSYNSPLHF.

This rearrangement joins TRBV4-1 to TRBJ1-5; 8 bases match TRBD1. Germline CDR1 reads MGHRA; CDR2 reads YSYEKL. This CDR3 is built from 16 residues. Unmatched junction bases numbered 12, after V lost 8 bases and J lost 3 bases. The CDR3 DNA reads as TGCGCCAGCTCTAAGCAGGGGGCCATGGCCAATCAGCCCCAGCATTTT. The encoded protein is CASSKQGAMANQPQHF.

The gene calls are TRBV5-5 and TRBJ1-1; 8 positions agree with TRBD1. Germline trimming cut 3 bases from V and 7 bases from J; bases unmatched to any gene: 8. The CDR3 consists of 14 residues. Germline V lookup: CDR1 SGHKS, CDR2 YYEKEE (reference sequence). The CDR3 region has the DNA TGTGCCAGCAGCTCGCAGCAGGGGGCTCATGAAGCTTTCTTT. Translating gives CASSSQQGAHEAFF.

The V call is TRBV29-1, the J call TRBJ2-3; possible D gene TRBD1, 6 bases. CDR1 is SQVTM, CDR2 ANQGSEA, per germline. The CDR3 covers 12 residues. Trimming left V 7 bases short and J 5 bases short, with 13 bases between. The CDR3 sequence is CSAWWDKDTQYF. In nucleotides, the CDR3 is TGCAGCGCATGGTGGGACAAAGATACGCAGTATTTT.

The chain uses TRBV18 and TRBJ2-1, with 8 bases that match TRBD1. CDR1 and CDR2 from the germline V gene are KGHSH and LQKENI. With 5 bases clipped from V and 7 bases from J, the junction kept 7 bases outside the gene matches. The CDR3 is 14 residues long. CDR3 DNA: TGTGCCAGCTCAACCCGGGACAGGCATAATGAGCAGTTCTTC. It codes for CASSTRDRHNEQFF.

The V and J genes are TRBV5-4 and TRBJ2-2, with D perhaps matching TRBD2 (5 bases). CDR1 is SGHNT and CDR2 is YYREEE in the germline V gene (reference sequence). The V gene lost 2 bases and the J gene lost 4 bases, with 9 bases spanning the gap. This CDR3 region has 14 residues. CDR3 bases: TGTGCCAGCAGCTTACGGGGTTCCACCGGGGAGCTGTTTTTT. Translated: CASSLRGSTGELFF.

The chain uses TRBV27 and TRBJ2-1; 9 bases are shared with TRBD2. The CDR3 consists of 16 residues. Germline V lookup: CDR1 MNHEY, CDR2 SMNVEV (reference sequence). V shed 6 bases and J 0 bases; nucleotides not matched to a gene: 6. CDR3 residues: CASSPLAGISYNEQFF. CDR3 DNA: TGTGCCAGCAGCCCTCTAGCGGGGATCTCCTACAATGAGCAGTTCTTC.

This sequence joins TRBV27 and TRBJ2-1; D gene ambiguous. V gave up 3 bases and J gave up 7 bases, with 4 bases separating them. This CDR3 has 11 amino acids. The germline CDR1 and CDR2 sequences are MNHEY and SMNVEV (reference sequence). CDR3 bases: TGTGCCAGCAGTTTGCGGAATGAGCAGTTCTTC. Its protein is CASSLRNEQFF.

V and J are TRBV6-5 and TRBJ2-5, with 10 bases lining up with TRBD1. The DNA matches TRBJ2-7 better at its end, which makes the J call doubtful. Germline loops: CDR1 MNHEY, CDR2 SVGAGI. CDR3 size: 14 residues. The CDR3 loop reads CASSYGTGVYEQYF. Here the CDR3 DNA reads TGTGCCAGCAGTTACGGGACAGGGGTTTACGAGCAGTACTTC.

J is TRBJ2-3 and V is TRBV6-6; D possibly corresponds to TRBD1 (5 bases). V lost 5 bases and J 1 base, leaving 13 bases between the germline ends. This CDR3 contains 15 residues. The germline CDR1 and CDR2 sequences are MNHNY and SVGAGI (reference sequence). Here the CDR3 DNA reads TGTGCCAGCAGTGATCTAATACAGGGCACAGATACGCAGTATTTT. Translated: CASSDLIQGTDTQYF.